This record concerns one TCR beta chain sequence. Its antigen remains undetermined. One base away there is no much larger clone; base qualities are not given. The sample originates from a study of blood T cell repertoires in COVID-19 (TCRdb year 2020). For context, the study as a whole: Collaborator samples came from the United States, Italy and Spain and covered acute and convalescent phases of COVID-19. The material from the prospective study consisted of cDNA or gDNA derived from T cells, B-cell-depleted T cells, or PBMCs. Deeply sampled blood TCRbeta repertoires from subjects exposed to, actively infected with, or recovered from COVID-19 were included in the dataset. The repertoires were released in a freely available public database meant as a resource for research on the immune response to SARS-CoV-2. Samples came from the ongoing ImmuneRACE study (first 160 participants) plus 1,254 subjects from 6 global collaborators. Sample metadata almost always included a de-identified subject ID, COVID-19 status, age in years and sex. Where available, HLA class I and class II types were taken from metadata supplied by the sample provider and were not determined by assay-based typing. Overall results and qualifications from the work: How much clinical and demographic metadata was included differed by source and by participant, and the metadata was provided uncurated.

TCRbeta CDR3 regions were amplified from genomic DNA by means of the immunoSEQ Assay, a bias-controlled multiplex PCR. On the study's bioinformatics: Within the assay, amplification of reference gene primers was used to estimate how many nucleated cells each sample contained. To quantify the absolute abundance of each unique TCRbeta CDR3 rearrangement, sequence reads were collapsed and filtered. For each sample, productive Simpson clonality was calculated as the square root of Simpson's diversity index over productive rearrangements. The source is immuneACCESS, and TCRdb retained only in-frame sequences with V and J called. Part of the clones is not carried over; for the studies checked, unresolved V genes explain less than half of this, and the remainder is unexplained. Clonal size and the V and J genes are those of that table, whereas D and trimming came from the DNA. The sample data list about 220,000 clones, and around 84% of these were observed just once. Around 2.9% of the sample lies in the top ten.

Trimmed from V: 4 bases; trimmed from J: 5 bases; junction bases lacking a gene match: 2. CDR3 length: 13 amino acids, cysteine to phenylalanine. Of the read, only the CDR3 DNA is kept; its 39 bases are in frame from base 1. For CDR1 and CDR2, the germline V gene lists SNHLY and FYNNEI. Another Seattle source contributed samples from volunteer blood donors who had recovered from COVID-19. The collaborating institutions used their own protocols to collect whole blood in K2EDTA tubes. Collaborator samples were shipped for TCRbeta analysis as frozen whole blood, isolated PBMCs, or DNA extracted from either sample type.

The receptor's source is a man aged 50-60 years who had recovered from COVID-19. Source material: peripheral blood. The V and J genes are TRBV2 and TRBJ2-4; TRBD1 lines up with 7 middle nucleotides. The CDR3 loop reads CASSGQGENIQYF. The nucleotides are TGTGCCAGCAGTGGACAGGGCGAAAACATTCAGTACTTC. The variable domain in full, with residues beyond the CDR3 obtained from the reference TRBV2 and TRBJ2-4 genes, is EPEVTQTPSHQVTQMGQEVILRCVPISNHLYFYWYRQILGQKVEFLVSFYNNEISEKSEIFDDQFSVERPDGSNFTLKIRSTKLEDSAMYFCASSGQGENIQYFGAGTRLSVL.